This T cell receptor (beta chain) was found in a study of blood T cell repertoires in COVID-19. Overall study context: Samples taken during acute and convalescent COVID-19 were collected in the United States, Italy and Spain. T cells, B-cell-depleted T cells, or PBMCs provided the cDNA or gDNA that served as material.

Germline-derived CDR1 and CDR2 are LGHDT and YNNKEL (reference sequence). The CDR3 covers 15 residues. V lost 2 bases to trimming and J lost 3 bases; unmatched junction nucleotides: 6. As originally analysed: Reference gene primers were amplified, and this amplification served to estimate nucleated cell counts. Profiled with immunoSEQ multiplex PCR; TCRdb holds only in-frame clones, not every one. V and J calls and clone size come straight from that table; D and trimming were deduced from the DNA. The sample contains roughly 160,000 clones, approximately 90% of which appear only once. This TCR was sampled from a man aged 18 to 30 with acute or convalescent COVID-19. Sequencing was done on a sample of peripheral blood. This chain uses TRBV3-1 (or the pseudogene TRBV3-2) with TRBJ1-2, with 7 bases fitting TRBD1. The CDR3 sequence: CASSQKRGPHYGYTF. The CDR3 nucleotides are TGTGCCAGCAGCCAAAAAAGGGGGCCCCACTATGGCTACACCTTC.